This TCR beta chain is from a study of CD8+ T cells in alopecia areata. CDR1 and CDR2 (germline): SEHNR, FQNEAQ (reference sequence). The V gene lost 1 base and the J gene lost 4 bases, with 4 bases spanning the gap. The CDR3 length is 12 residues. This clone was observed a handful of times. Distinct nucleotide sequences in the sample also encode this CDR3. RNA was isolated and reverse transcribed to cDNA, the sequencing template. The table came from immunoSEQ multiplex PCR; TCRdb's copy has only in-frame clones and leaves some out. The data contain over 150,000 clones, more than 50% of them singletons.

This clonotype was obtained from a human donor in good health. The rearrangement links TRBV7-9 to TRBJ1-1; D unresolved. Source material: CD8+ T cells sorted from blood. CDR3 nucleotide sequence: TGTGCCAGCAGCTTAGGGTCCACTGAAGCTTTCTTT. As protein: CASSLGSTEAFF.